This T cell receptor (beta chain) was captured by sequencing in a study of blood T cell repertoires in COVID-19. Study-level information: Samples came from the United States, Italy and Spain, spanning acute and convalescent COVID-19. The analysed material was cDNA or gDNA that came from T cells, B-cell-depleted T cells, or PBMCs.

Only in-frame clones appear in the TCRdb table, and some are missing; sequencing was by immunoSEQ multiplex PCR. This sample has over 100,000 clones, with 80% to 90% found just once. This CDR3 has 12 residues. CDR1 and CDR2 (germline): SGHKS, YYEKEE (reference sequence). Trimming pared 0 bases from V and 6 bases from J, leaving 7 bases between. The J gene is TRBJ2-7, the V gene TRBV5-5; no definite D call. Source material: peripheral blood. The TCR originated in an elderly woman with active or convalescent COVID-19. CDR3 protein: CASSLVLSEQYF. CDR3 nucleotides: TGTGCCAGCAGCTTGGTATTGTCCGAGCAGTACTTC.